This record concerns one T cell receptor (beta chain) sequence. The data were obtained in a study of T cell responses to AZD1222 COVID-19 vaccine. The CDR3 spans 16 residues. V shed 4 bases, J shed 5 bases, and the junction held 5 bases outside the gene matches. Germline loops: CDR1 MNHNY, CDR2 SVGAGI (reference sequence). Libraries were prepared by immunoSEQ multiplex PCR; TCRdb keeps only in-frame clonotypes and omits some of them. The data contain 90,000 to 130,000 clones, around 82% of them singletons. The clonotype comes from an adult in good health. The material was peripheral blood, obtained on day 0 of AZD1222 vaccination. The V gene is TRBV6-6, the J gene TRBJ2-3, with TRBD2 matching over 14 bases. CDR3 bases: TGTGCCAGCAGTTTCCCCGGGACTAGCGGGGGAGATACGCAGTATTTT. This codes for CASSFPGTSGGDTQYF.